One and the same sample provided the 20 T cell receptor beta chains below, sequenced in a study of shared clonotypes between healthy human individuals. Using immunoSEQ multiplex PCR, the repertoire was profiled, and TCRdb retains in-frame clones only, with some absent. This table holds hundreds of thousands of clones, around 77% found once. Sequencing was carried out using PBMCs. These receptors were obtained from a woman between 40 and 50 years old in good health. Some clones in this sample may be carry-over from other donors' samples.

The CDR3 bases are TGTGCCAGCAGTCCACCCACAGGGGGCGTCACTGAAGCTTTCTTT. Translating it yields CASSPPTGGVTEAFF. The chain joins TRBV28 to TRBJ1-1, with 9 bases lining up with TRBD1. The CDR3 consists of 15 residues. Germline lookup yields CDR1 MDHEN and CDR2 SYDVKM. V lost 5 bases, J lost 4 bases, and 8 bases stayed unmatched.

This chain links TRBV5-4 with TRBJ2-2; TRBD2 agrees at 12 bases. Germline loops: CDR1 SGHNT, CDR2 YYREEE (reference sequence). The CDR3 runs to 16 residues. J gave up 4 bases and V 0 bases, and 1 base lay outside the gene matches. The CDR3 DNA sequence: TGTGCCAGCAGCTTGGGGACTAGCGGGGTCACCGGGGAGCTGTTTTTT. Protein sequence: CASSLGTSGVTGELFF.

This clone was recorded a few times. This chain links TRBV7-2 with TRBJ1-5, with a possible D match to TRBD1 (5 bases). The germline V gene encodes CDR1 SGHTA and CDR2 FQGNSA. The germline V and J ends were trimmed by 1 base and 6 bases, with 13 bases remaining between them. This CDR3 region has 15 residues. As DNA, the CDR3 is TGTGCCAGCAGCTTAGATGGGGCCGTGGGTCAGCCCCAGCATTTT. It is translated as CASSLDGAVGQPQHF.

Remarks on this clone: The likely explanation is a read error, given a far larger clone one base away. This CDR3 is missing its conserved last phenylalanine or tryptophan, likely due to a read error. V gene TRBV7-9 combines with J gene TRBJ2-7; D not resolved. Trimming pared 5 bases from V and 1 base from J, leaving 12 bases between. From germline, CDR1 is SEHNR and CDR2 FQNEAQ (reference sequence). The length of the CDR3 is 14 residues. The chain's CDR3 is CASSRATISYEQYL. The CDR3 nucleotides are TGTGCCAGCAGCAGGGCTACGATATCCTACGAGCAGTACCTC.

The V and J genes are TRBV5-4 and TRBJ2-2, with D uncertain. Trimming took 0 bases from V and 0 from J, leaving 6 bases between them. The CDR3 is made up of 15 amino acids. Germline CDR1 and CDR2: SGHNT and YYREEE (reference sequence). As DNA, the CDR3 is TGTGCCAGCAGCTTGGGCTCCCCGAACACCGGGGAGCTGTTTTTT. As protein: CASSLGSPNTGELFF.

This clone turned up a few times. The rearrangement links TRBV13 to TRBJ2-7; D remains ambiguous. V was clipped by 1 base and J by 3 bases, with 10 bases between them. This CDR3 has 14 residues. Germline V CDR1 and CDR2: PRHDT, FYEKMQ (reference sequence). For the CDR3, the DNA is TGTGCCAGCAGCTTAGCGAACAGCGTCTACGAGCAGTACTTC. Encoded protein: CASSLANSVYEQYF. The full variable domain, rest sourced from reference TRBV13 and TRBJ2-7, is AAGVIQSPRHLIKEKRETATLKCYPIPRHDTVYWYQQGPGQDPQFLISFYEKMQSDKGSIPDRFSAQQFSDYHSELNMSSLELGDSALYFCASSLANSVYEQYFGPGTRLTVT.

V and J are TRBV5-4 and TRBJ2-5; D is unresolved. Trimming took 4 bases from V and 2 from J, leaving 12 bases between them. Looked up from germline, CDR1 is SGHNT and CDR2 is YYREEE (reference sequence). This CDR3 comprises 14 residues. The CDR3, as DNA: TGTGCCAGCAGCCTAAGGTCCCAGCAAGAGACCCAGTACTTC. Translated, it gives CASSLRSQQETQYF.

This clone was recorded once. The genes are TRBV4-2 and TRBJ2-7, with TRBD2 as a possible D gene (5 bases). The CDR3 is 17 amino acids. Germline CDR1 LGHNA, CDR2 YNFKEQ. V was clipped by 0 bases and J by 0 bases, with 15 bases between them. CDR3 residues: CASSQERLAFHSYEQYF. Here the CDR3 DNA reads TGTGCCAGCAGCCAAGAACGGCTAGCTTTCCACTCCTACGAGCAGTACTTC.

V and J are TRBV15 and TRBJ2-7; 7 bases align to TRBD1. V was clipped by 1 base and J by 6 bases; unmatched bases: 6. Germline loops: CDR1 LNHNV, CDR2 YYDKDF (reference sequence). This CDR3 has 14 residues. CDR3 sequence: CATSRGAGGGEQYF. Written as DNA, the CDR3 is TGTGCCACCAGCAGAGGGGCAGGGGGTGGCGAGCAGTACTTC.

The chain has TRBV6-5 and TRBJ2-3, with D hard to call. V lost 0 bases and J 6 bases, leaving 10 bases between the germline ends. Germline V gives CDR1 MNHEY, CDR2 SVGAGI. This CDR3 has 14 amino acids. The CDR3 nucleotides are TGTGCCAGCAGTTACTCGATCGTTGGCGATACGCAGTATTTT. It encodes CASSYSIVGDTQYF.

J is TRBJ2-7 and V is TRBV11-2; 7 bases map to TRBD1. V gave up 5 bases and J gave up 2 bases; unmatched junction bases: 9. The V gene's germline CDR1 is SGHAT and CDR2 FQNNGV. CDR3 length equals 15 residues. The CDR3 sequence is CASSAQGTGAYEQYF. For the CDR3, the DNA is TGTGCCAGCAGCGCACAGGGTACAGGGGCCTACGAGCAGTACTTC.

The chain employs TRBV30 and TRBJ1-6; D not resolved. Germline values: CDR1 GTSNPN, CDR2 SVGIG (reference sequence). Trimming cost V 3 bases and J 9 bases, with 18 bases left between them. This CDR3 spans 15 amino acids. The CDR3 spells CAWSREKGESSPLHF. The DNA for the CDR3 is TGTGCCTGGAGCCGGGAAAAGGGAGAGAGTTCACCCCTCCACTTT.

The rearrangement joins TRBV19 to TRBJ2-5; TRBD2 matches 16 bases. Germline trimming cut 5 bases from V and 9 bases from J; bases unmatched to any gene: 9. CDR3 length: 16 amino acids. Per germline, CDR1 LNHDA and CDR2 SQIVND (reference sequence). The CDR3, as DNA: TGTGCCAGTAGTGGCGGGACTAGCGGGGGGGCGACCGCCCAGTACTTC. It is translated as CASSGGTSGGATAQYF.

This clone was observed a handful of times. V usage is TRBV30 and J usage is TRBJ1-1, with 10 bases that match TRBD1. V shed 3 bases, J shed 5 bases, and the junction held 15 bases outside the gene matches. The CDR3 loop spans 17 amino acids. In germline, CDR1 is GTSNPN, CDR2 SVGIG (reference sequence). CDR3: CAWRGDRGPGLGTEAFF. The CDR3 DNA reads as TGTGCCTGGAGGGGGGACAGGGGCCCCGGCCTCGGGACTGAAGCTTTCTTT.

About this clone: The same CDR3 is also encoded by other DNA sequences in this sample. The rearrangement links TRBV18 to TRBJ1-1; D gene unclear. This CDR3 spans 12 amino acids. The germline CDR1 and CDR2 sequences are KGHSH and LQKENI. With 2 bases removed from V and 2 bases from J, the gap between germline ends came to 3 bases. Here the CDR3 DNA reads TGTGCCAGCTCACCAGAAAACACTGAAGCTTTCTTT. Translation gives CASSPENTEAFF.

This sequence joins TRBV7-2 and TRBJ1-4; D remains unclear. The CDR3 contains 15 residues. Germline V gene lookup returns CDR1 SGHTA and CDR2 FQGNSA. The V end lost 2 bases, the J end lost 2 bases, and 9 bases lay between the germline ends. The CDR3 sequence is CASSLSAGTNEKLFF. CDR3 bases: TGTGCCAGCAGCTTATCGGCAGGCACTAATGAAAAACTGTTTTTT.

This chain connects TRBV5-1 to TRBJ2-7; 8 nucleotides line up with TRBD1. The germline gives CDR1 SGHRS, CDR2 YFSETQ. J gave up 6 bases and V 2 bases, and 7 bases lay outside the gene matches. CDR3 length: 14 residues. CDR3 loop: CASSFRQGLGEQYF. CDR3 nucleotide sequence: TGCGCCAGCAGCTTTAGACAGGGGCTTGGCGAGCAGTACTTC.

V and J are TRBV6-1 and TRBJ2-7, with D possibly being TRBD2 (6 bases). This CDR3 region has 15 residues. V shed 4 bases and J shed 4 bases, with 17 bases lying between them. CDR1 and CDR2 from the germline V gene are MNHNS and SASEGT. The CDR3 is CASSGPGTGFYEQYF. CDR3 sequence (DNA): TGTGCCAGCAGTGGACCCGGGACTGGCTTTTACGAGCAGTACTTC.

The chain is built from TRBV2 and TRBJ1-4; weak D call: TRBD1 (6 bases). Looked up from germline, CDR1 is SNHLY and CDR2 is FYNNEI. There are 15 residues in the CDR3. Trimming stripped 6 bases from V and 0 bases from J, with 11 bases between. CDR3 in amino acids: CASRERQATNEKLFF. In nucleotides, the CDR3 is TGTGCCAGCAGGGAACGACAGGCAACTAATGAAAAACTGTTTTTT.

Only a few counts were recorded for this clone. This chain links TRBV19 with TRBJ2-7; perhaps TRBD2 as D (5 bases). Germline-derived CDR1 and CDR2 are LNHDA and SQIVND (reference sequence). Trimming pared 9 bases from V and 2 bases from J, leaving 17 bases between. CDR3 length: 14 residues. This CDR3 is CASPHPGSPYEQYF. DNA of the CDR3: TGTGCCAGCCCCCACCCGGGGAGCCCCTACGAGCAGTACTTC.